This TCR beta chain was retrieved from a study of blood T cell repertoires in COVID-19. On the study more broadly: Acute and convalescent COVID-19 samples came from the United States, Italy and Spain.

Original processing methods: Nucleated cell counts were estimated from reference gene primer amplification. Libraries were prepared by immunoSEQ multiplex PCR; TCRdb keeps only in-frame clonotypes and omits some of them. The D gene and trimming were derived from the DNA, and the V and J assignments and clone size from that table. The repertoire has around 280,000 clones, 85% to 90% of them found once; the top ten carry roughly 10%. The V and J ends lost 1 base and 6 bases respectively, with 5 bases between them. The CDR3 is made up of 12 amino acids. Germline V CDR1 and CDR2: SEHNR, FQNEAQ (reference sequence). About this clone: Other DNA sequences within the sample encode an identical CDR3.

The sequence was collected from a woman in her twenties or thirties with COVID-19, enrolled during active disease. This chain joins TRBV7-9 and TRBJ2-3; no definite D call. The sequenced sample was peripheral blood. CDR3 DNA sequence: TGTGCCAGCAGCTTAGGAGCGGATACGCAGTATTTT. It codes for CASSLGADTQYF.